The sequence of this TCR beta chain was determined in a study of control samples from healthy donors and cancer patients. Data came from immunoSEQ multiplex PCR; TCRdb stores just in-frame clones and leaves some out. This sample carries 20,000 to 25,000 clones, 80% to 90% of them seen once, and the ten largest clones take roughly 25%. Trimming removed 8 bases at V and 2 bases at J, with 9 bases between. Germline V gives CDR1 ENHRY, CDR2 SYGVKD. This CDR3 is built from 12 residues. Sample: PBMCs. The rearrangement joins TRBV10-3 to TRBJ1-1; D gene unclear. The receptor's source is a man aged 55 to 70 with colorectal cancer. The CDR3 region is CAIGSPNTEAFF. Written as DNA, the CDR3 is TGTGCCATCGGCAGTCCCAACACTGAAGCTTTCTTT.